In this sample, the clone carrying this T cell receptor (beta chain) turned up a few times. This record belongs to a study of human T cells and chemical hapten exposure. Single cDNA molecules in the library carried unique molecular identifiers attached during preparation. TCRdb re-called the RACE reads with MiXCR, one entry per CDR3 protein. Of tens of thousands of distinct CDR3 sequences in the sample, about 15% were seen once. The sample's time point: pre-sensitization, week 0. Treatment denoted: therapeutic diphenylcyclopropenone sensitization with weekly scalp DPC. The V gene's germline CDR1 is DFQATT and CDR2 SNEGSKA (reference sequence). CDR3 length: 14 residues. The ends were cut back, 5 bases at V and 6 bases at J, with 16 bases in the middle.

This sequence originates from a woman aged 45 to 65 with alopecia areata. Some clones in this sample may be carry-over from other donors' samples. The chain is built from TRBV20-1 and TRBJ2-2; D is possibly TRBD1 (7 bases). Sequences were derived from whole blood, sampled in connection with sensitization to the hapten diphenylcyclopropenone (DPC). For the CDR3, the DNA is TGCAGTGCTGTGCAGGGGGGACGTCCCGGGGAGCTGTTTTTT. This codes for CSAVQGGRPGELFF.